The 20 T cell receptor beta chains listed next were all sequenced from one sample in a study of cytomegalovirus exposure and HLA in healthy donors. PCR employed 60 Vbeta and 13 Jbeta primers. Some clones are missing from TCRdb's copy, which holds only in-frame ones; the method was immunoSEQ multiplex PCR. The profile covers around 91,000 clones, with around 78% appearing a single time and approximately 4.7% taken by the ten largest. Sequencing used PBMCs. Receptors originate from a male donor in good health and CMV-seropositive.

The CDR3 is CASSLGPTGELFF. The CDR3 bases are TGTGCCAGCAGCTTAGGGCCAACCGGGGAGCTGTTTTTT. The J gene is TRBJ2-2, the V gene TRBV11-3; no definite D call. V was clipped by 1 base and J by 5 bases, with 5 bases between them. The germline V gene encodes CDR1 SGHNT and CDR2 YENEEA. The CDR3 contains 13 residues.

This clone was picked up one time. The rearrangement uses TRBV29-1 and TRBJ2-3, with 11 bases that match TRBD1. Germline V gene lookup returns CDR1 SQVTM and CDR2 ANQGSEA. CDR3 size: 14 residues. After removal of 3 bases from V and 4 bases from J, the junction contained 3 bases not matched to a gene. Written as DNA, the CDR3 is TGCAGCGTTGACGGACAGGGGGCAGCAGATACGCAGTATTTT. Translated: CSVDGQGAADTQYF.

The chain uses TRBV28 and TRBJ2-7; weak D call: TRBD1 (6 bases). Germline assignment: CDR1 MDHEN and CDR2 SYDVKM. V shed 8 bases and J shed 1 base, with 12 bases lying between them. CDR3 length: 13 residues. The CDR3 DNA reads TGTGCCAGCCGCAGGCAGGGGTCCTACGAGCAGTACTTC. Translation: CASRRQGSYEQYF.

The chain recombines TRBV29-1 with TRBJ1-1; possibly TRBD1 for D (6 bases). Looked up from germline, CDR1 is SQVTM and CDR2 is ANQGSEA. Trimming took 5 bases from V and 3 from J, leaving 10 bases between them. The CDR3 totals 12 residues. This CDR3 is CSVREGDTEAFF. The CDR3 coding sequence is TGCAGCGTTCGTGAGGGGGACACTGAAGCTTTCTTT.

The CDR3 protein is CASRVGSTEAFF. DNA of the CDR3: TGTGCCTCCAGGGTGGGATCCACTGAAGCTTTCTTT. This rearrangement joins TRBV28 to TRBJ1-1; a possible D gene is TRBD1 (5 bases). The CDR3 runs 12 residues. Germline V CDR1 and CDR2: MDHEN, SYDVKM. V was pared by 11 bases and J by 4 bases, with 14 bases between.

This chain links TRBV7-2 with TRBJ2-7, with D possibly being TRBD2 (5 bases). V was cut by 3 bases and J by 2 bases, with 11 bases left in between. CDR1 is SGHTA, CDR2 FQGNSA, per germline. The CDR3 sequence is 14 residues long. CDR3 bases: TGTGCCAGCAGCTTGGACGGGGTAACCTACGAGCAGTACTTC. Translating it yields CASSLDGVTYEQYF.

The chain uses TRBV19 and TRBJ1-1, with D hard to call. The CDR3 loop spans 15 amino acids. CDR1 is LNHDA and CDR2 is SQIVND in the germline V gene (reference sequence). V was pared by 6 bases and J by 1 base, with 15 bases between. The DNA for the CDR3 is TGTGCCAGTAGACGGACGAGGGTTGAGAACACTGAAGCTTTCTTT. Its protein is CASRRTRVENTEAFF.

CDR3 loop: CSVALGGSYEQYF. DNA of the CDR3: TGCAGCGTTGCTCTAGGGGGCAGCTACGAGCAGTACTTC. This sequence joins TRBV29-1 and TRBJ2-5; 7 positions match TRBD1. The J call is doubtful: the DNA matches TRBJ2-7 better. The CDR3 is 13 amino acids. Per the germline V gene, CDR1 is SQVTM and CDR2 is ANQGSEA.

This clone was seen only a few times. The rearrangement links TRBV6-5 to TRBJ2-1; TRBD2 agrees at 9 bases. Per germline, CDR1 MNHEY and CDR2 SVGAGI. The CDR3 is 13 amino acids. Trimming cost V 6 bases and J 6 bases; bases outside gene matches: 3. The CDR3 DNA reads TGTGCCAGCAGCCTGCGGGGGGGCAATGAGCAGTTCTTC. This encodes CASSLRGGNEQFF.

The CDR3 spells CAWSVSGGNEQYF. CDR3 bases: TGTGCCTGGAGTGTCTCAGGGGGCAACGAGCAGTACTTC. The V gene is TRBV30, the J gene TRBJ2-7, with 8 bases fitting TRBD1. The CDR3 runs 13 residues. Trimming took 0 bases from V and 5 from J; bases not matched to a gene: 3. Germline lookup yields CDR1 GTSNPN and CDR2 SVGIG (reference sequence). The entire variable domain, with the rest obtained from reference TRBV30 and TRBJ2-7, is as follows: SQTIHQWPATLVQPVGSPLSLECTVEGTSNPNLYWYRQAAGRGLQLLFYSVGIGQISSEVPQNLSASRPQDRQFILSSKKLLLSDSGFYLCAWSVSGGNEQYFGPGTRLTVT.

The chain combines TRBV28 with TRBJ1-5, with D possibly being TRBD1 (6 bases). Trimming removed 5 bases from V and 3 bases from J, with 14 bases in between. The CDR3 has 15 residues. CDR1 MDHEN and CDR2 SYDVKM come from the germline V gene. Written as DNA, the CDR3 is TGTGCCAGCAGTCCTCCTAGGGGGAACAATCAGCCCCAGCATTTT. Translation: CASSPPRGNNQPQHF.

The chain is built from TRBV19 and TRBJ2-1; TRBD2 agrees at 8 bases. Germline CDR1 reads LNHDA; CDR2 reads SQIVND (reference sequence). The ends lost 6 bases at V and 4 bases at J; junction bases unmatched: 14. The CDR3 loop spans 17 amino acids. CDR3 region: CASRSKSTSGLYNEQFF. CDR3 in DNA: TGTGCCAGTAGATCAAAAAGTACTAGCGGCCTATACAATGAGCAGTTCTTC.

The genes are TRBV6-1 and TRBJ2-5; 8 nucleotides agree with TRBD2. There are 15 residues in the CDR3. Germline V gene data show CDR1 as MNHNS and CDR2 as SASEGT. V lost 7 bases, J lost 2 bases, and 9 bases stayed unmatched. The CDR3, as DNA: TGTGCCAGCACTAGGGTCGGGGGGGGGCAAGAGACCCAGTACTTC. Translated, it gives CASTRVGGGQETQYF.

The chain is built from TRBV30 and TRBJ2-2, with D perhaps TRBD2 (6 bases). Germline lookup yields CDR1 GTSNPN and CDR2 SVGIG (reference sequence). The V end was cut by 0 bases, the J end by 6 bases, with 14 bases between. The CDR3 covers 15 residues. The CDR3 sequence is CAWSVSGWRAGELFF. In DNA, the CDR3 is TGTGCCTGGAGTGTATCGGGTTGGAGGGCCGGGGAGCTGTTTTTT.

The chain links TRBV6-1 to TRBJ1-4; perhaps TRBD1 as D (6 bases). V lost 4 bases and J 5 bases, leaving 14 bases between the germline ends. CDR1 is MNHNS, CDR2 SASEGT, per germline. The CDR3 loop spans 15 amino acids. The CDR3 region is CASSVARGTNEKLFF. CDR3 DNA: TGTGCCAGCAGTGTCGCGAGGGGGACGAATGAAAAACTGTTTTTT.

V usage is TRBV5-5 and J usage is TRBJ1-1; 9 bases agree with TRBD1. The CDR3 runs 15 residues. The germline gives CDR1 SGHKS, CDR2 YYEKEE (reference sequence). Trimming at V came to 3 bases and at J to 5 bases, leaving 8 bases not matched to a gene. In nucleotides, the CDR3 is TGTGCCAGCAGCTGGGACAGGGTCGGATCTACTGAAGCTTTCTTT. Translating gives CASSWDRVGSTEAFF.

The CDR3 loop reads CASSFFGGQAFF. The CDR3 coding sequence is TGTGCCAGCAGTTTCTTCGGGGGGCAAGCTTTCTTT. This chain connects TRBV28 to TRBJ1-1, with TRBD1 as a possible D gene (6 bases). CDR1 is MDHEN and CDR2 is SYDVKM in the germline V gene. The CDR3 sequence is 12 residues long. V was trimmed by 3 bases and J by 9 bases, leaving 11 bases between them.

The chain employs TRBV28 and TRBJ2-2; perhaps TRBD1 as D (5 bases). Germline values: CDR1 MDHEN, CDR2 SYDVKM. V was clipped by 1 base and J by 6 bases, with 12 bases between them. The CDR3 is made up of 15 amino acids. This chain's CDR3 is CASSLFSGLAGELFF. Here the CDR3 DNA reads TGTGCCAGCAGTTTATTTTCAGGGTTGGCCGGGGAGCTGTTTTTT.

The V gene is TRBV10-3, the J gene TRBJ1-2, with TRBD1 matching 12 bases. With 0 bases clipped from V and 3 bases from J, the junction kept 8 bases outside the gene matches. The germline gives CDR1 ENHRY, CDR2 SYGVKD. This CDR3 comprises 18 residues. The CDR3 reads CAISESKKGTGGDYGYTF. CDR3 nucleotides: TGTGCCATCAGTGAGTCGAAAAAGGGGACAGGGGGCGACTATGGCTACACCTTC.

The genes are TRBV21-1 and TRBJ1-1; the table's D call, TRBD1, was not checked against the DNA. TRBV21-1 is recorded as a pseudogene. CDR3 length equals 12 residues. The CDR3 DNA sequence: TGTGCCACTACAGGGGGCCTCGCTGAAGCTTTCTTT. Amino acids: CATTGGLAEAFF.